The 15 T cell receptor beta chains below come from one sample, sequenced in a study of T cell responses to AZD1222 COVID-19 vaccine. Method: immunoSEQ multiplex PCR; TCRdb's copy keeps in-frame clones and lacks some. The sample has around 100,000 clones, around nine tenths seen once; the top ten hold under 3%. This material consisted of peripheral blood, taken 28 days after the second AZD1222 dose. The receptors originated from an adult who received the AZD1222 COVID-19 vaccine.

The V gene is TRBV5-4, the J gene TRBJ1-4; no clear D gene. The CDR3 has 15 amino acids. Germline V gene data show CDR1 as SGHNT and CDR2 as YYREEE (reference sequence). Trimming took 3 bases from V and 2 from J, leaving 11 bases between them. CDR3 protein: CASSSGSRTNEKLFF. As DNA, the CDR3 is TGTGCCAGCAGCTCCGGGTCCAGGACTAATGAAAAACTGTTTTTT.

The chain joins TRBV20-1 to TRBJ1-5; 9 bases agree with TRBD1. V lost 3 bases to trimming and J lost 2 bases; unmatched junction nucleotides: 8. Germline CDR1 is DFQATT and CDR2 is SNEGSKA (reference sequence). CDR3 length: 16 amino acids. The CDR3 nucleotides are TGCAGTGCTAGTTGGACAGGGGTAGGTGGCAATCAGCCCCAGCATTTT. This sequence encodes CSASWTGVGGNQPQHF.

V and J are TRBV6-5 and TRBJ1-2; D is ambiguous. Trimming cost V 4 bases and J 5 bases, with 17 bases left between them. The V gene's germline CDR1 is MNHEY and CDR2 SVGAGI. This CDR3 is 15 amino acids long. The DNA for the CDR3 is TGTGCCAGCAGTTCCGCGGGTCCCCTAAGTTATGGCTACACCTTC. Translating gives CASSSAGPLSYGYTF.

V and J are TRBV3-1 (or the pseudogene TRBV3-2) and TRBJ1-2, with 8 bases matching TRBD1. The length of the CDR3 is 15 residues. Losses at the gene ends were 4 bases for V and 4 bases for J; bases not matched to a gene: 8. Germline V gives CDR1 LGHDT, CDR2 YNNKEL (reference sequence). The chain's CDR3 is CASSPIQGVSYGYTF. CDR3 nucleotides: TGTGCCAGCAGCCCCATACAGGGGGTCAGCTATGGCTACACCTTC.

This chain connects TRBV7-9 to TRBJ1-6, with 8 bases matching TRBD1. The CDR3 runs 14 residues. V shed 4 bases and J 7 bases; nucleotides not matched to a gene: 3. CDR1 is SEHNR, CDR2 FQNEAQ, per germline (reference sequence). CDR3 sequence reads: CASSSDRVNSPLHF. As DNA, the CDR3 is TGTGCCAGCAGCTCGGACAGGGTCAATTCACCCCTCCACTTT.

The genes are TRBV27 and TRBJ2-7; no reliable D call. The V gene lost 2 bases and the J gene lost 5 bases, with 19 bases spanning the gap. Germline CDR1 is MNHEY and CDR2 is SMNVEV (reference sequence). CDR3 length: 16 residues. In nucleotides, the CDR3 is TGTGCCAGCAGTTTAAAGGGTCCCAGGATGATCGACGAGCAGTACTTC. Its protein is CASSLKGPRMIDEQYF.

This chain links TRBV2 with TRBJ1-1; D remains unclear. Germline CDR1 reads SNHLY; CDR2 reads FYNNEI. V dropped 8 bases and J dropped 1 base, with 14 bases sitting between them. The CDR3 runs to 14 residues. Here the CDR3 DNA reads TGTGCCAGCGAGGTCTGGCAAACGAACACTGAAGCTTTCTTT. Translated: CASEVWQTNTEAFF.

This clone was observed a handful of times. The chain employs TRBV19 and TRBJ2-4; 10 nucleotides agree with TRBD1. Looked up from germline, CDR1 is LNHDA and CDR2 is SQIVND (reference sequence). The ends lost 3 bases at V and 7 bases at J; junction bases unmatched: 3. The CDR3 sequence is 14 residues long. The CDR3 sequence is CASSMGDRGNIQYF. In DNA form, the CDR3 reads TGTGCCAGTAGTATGGGGGACAGGGGTAACATTCAGTACTTC.

V gene TRBV15 combines with J gene TRBJ1-5, with 9 positions matching TRBD1. The V segment lost 0 bases and the J segment 3 bases; nucleotides outside the gene matches: 3. This CDR3 comprises 16 residues. From germline, CDR1 is LNHNV and CDR2 YYDKDF (reference sequence). CDR3 amino acids: CATSRDGTGHNQPQHF. Written as DNA, the CDR3 is TGTGCCACCAGCAGAGATGGGACAGGGCACAATCAGCCCCAGCATTTT.

J is TRBJ2-7 and V is TRBV14; D gene uncertain. Germline-derived CDR1 and CDR2 are SGHDN and FVKESK. The CDR3 sequence is 16 residues long. V was trimmed by 0 bases and J by 2 bases, leaving 14 bases between them. CDR3 loop: CASSQDSLANTYEQYF. The CDR3 nucleotides are TGTGCCAGCAGCCAAGATAGTTTGGCAAATACCTACGAGCAGTACTTC.

By sample share, this clone is medium-sized. A read error may account for a junction end that differs from germline. The V gene is TRBV4-1, the J gene TRBJ1-6; perhaps TRBD1 as D (5 bases). The germline gives CDR1 MGHRA, CDR2 YSYEKL. This CDR3 is 15 amino acids long. CDR3 nucleotides: TGCGCCAGCAGACAAGGGGCCGCCGATAATTCACCCCTCCACTTT. Translation gives CASRQGAADNSPLHF.

The rearrangement links TRBV5-1 to TRBJ2-3; tentatively, D is TRBD2 (6 bases). V lost 2 bases to trimming and J lost 6 bases, with 13 bases between them. The CDR3 length is 14 residues. Germline CDR1 SGHRS, CDR2 YFSETQ. In DNA, the CDR3 is TGCGCCAGCAGCTTTAAACCCCGGGAGGATACGCAGTATTTT. Residues: CASSFKPREDTQYF.

The genes are TRBV5-1 and TRBJ1-6; 7 bases are shared with TRBD1. Germline V lookup: CDR1 SGHRS, CDR2 YFSETQ. The CDR3 has 17 residues. V was pared by 0 bases and J by 15 bases, with 18 bases of the junction left unmatched. CDR3 protein: CASSLALGTVYLLVLHF. The CDR3 DNA follows: TGCGCCAGCAGCTTGGCCTTGGGGACAGTCTATTTGTTGGTCCTCCACTTT.

The chain has TRBV28 and TRBJ2-7; tentatively, D is TRBD2 (5 bases). The V end lost 3 bases, the J end lost 0 bases, and 9 bases lay between the germline ends. This CDR3 is built from 14 residues. CDR1 and CDR2 (germline): MDHEN, SYDVKM. Written as DNA, the CDR3 is TGTGCCAGCAGTTTGCGGGTGGACTCCTACGAGCAGTACTTC. Residues: CASSLRVDSYEQYF.

The chain couples TRBV27 to TRBJ1-1; maybe TRBD1 (5 bases). This CDR3 has 15 amino acids. Germline CDR1 MNHEY, CDR2 SMNVEV (reference sequence). Trimming left V 1 base short and J 3 bases short, with 12 bases between. CDR3 sequence reads: CASSLWGSRYTEAFF. The CDR3 bases are TGTGCCAGCAGTTTATGGGGCAGTAGGTACACTGAAGCTTTCTTT.